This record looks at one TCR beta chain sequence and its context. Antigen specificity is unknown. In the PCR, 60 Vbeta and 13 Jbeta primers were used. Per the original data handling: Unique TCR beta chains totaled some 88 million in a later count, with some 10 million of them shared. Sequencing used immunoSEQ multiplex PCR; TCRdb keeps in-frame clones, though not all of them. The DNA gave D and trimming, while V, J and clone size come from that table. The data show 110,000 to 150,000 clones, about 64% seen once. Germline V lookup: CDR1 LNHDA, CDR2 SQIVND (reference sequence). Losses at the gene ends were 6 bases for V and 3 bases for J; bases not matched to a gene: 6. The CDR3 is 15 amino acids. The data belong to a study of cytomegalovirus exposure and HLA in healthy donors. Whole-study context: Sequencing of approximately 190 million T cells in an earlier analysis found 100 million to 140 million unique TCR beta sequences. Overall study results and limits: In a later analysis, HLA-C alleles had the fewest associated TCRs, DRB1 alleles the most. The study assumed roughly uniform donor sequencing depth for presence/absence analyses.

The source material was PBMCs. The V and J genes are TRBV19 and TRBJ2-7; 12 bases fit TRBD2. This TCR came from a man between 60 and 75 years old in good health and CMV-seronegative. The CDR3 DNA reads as TGTGCCAGTAGCCCGAGACTAGCGGGGGACTACGAGCAGTACTTC. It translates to CASSPRLAGDYEQYF.